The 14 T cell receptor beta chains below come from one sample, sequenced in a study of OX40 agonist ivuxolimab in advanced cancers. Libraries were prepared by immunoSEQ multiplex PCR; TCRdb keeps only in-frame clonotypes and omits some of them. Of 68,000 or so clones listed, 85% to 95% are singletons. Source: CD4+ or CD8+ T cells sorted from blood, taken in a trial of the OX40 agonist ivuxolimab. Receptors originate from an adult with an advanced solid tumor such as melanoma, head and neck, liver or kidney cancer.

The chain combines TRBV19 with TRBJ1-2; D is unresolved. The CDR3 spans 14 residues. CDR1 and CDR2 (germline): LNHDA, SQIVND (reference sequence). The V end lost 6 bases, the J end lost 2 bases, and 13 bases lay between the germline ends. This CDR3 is CASSTTRENYGYTF. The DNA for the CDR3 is TGTGCCAGTAGCACCACAAGGGAGAACTATGGCTACACCTTC.

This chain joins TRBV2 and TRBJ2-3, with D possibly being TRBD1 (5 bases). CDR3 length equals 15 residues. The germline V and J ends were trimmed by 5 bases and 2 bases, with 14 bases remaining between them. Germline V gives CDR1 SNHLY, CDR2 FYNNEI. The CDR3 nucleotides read TGTGCCAGCAGTATAGGCAAGGGGTTCACAGATACGCAGTATTTT. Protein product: CASSIGKGFTDTQYF.

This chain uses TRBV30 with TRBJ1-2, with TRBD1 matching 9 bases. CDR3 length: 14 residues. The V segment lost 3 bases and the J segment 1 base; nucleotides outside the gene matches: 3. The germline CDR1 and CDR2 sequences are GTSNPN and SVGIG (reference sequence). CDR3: CAWRRDRVNYGYTF. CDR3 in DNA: TGTGCCTGGAGAAGGGACAGGGTTAACTATGGCTACACCTTC.

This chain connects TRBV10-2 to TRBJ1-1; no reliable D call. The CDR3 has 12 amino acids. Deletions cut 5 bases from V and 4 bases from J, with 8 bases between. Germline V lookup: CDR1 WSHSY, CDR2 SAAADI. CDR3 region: CASSLVVTEAFF. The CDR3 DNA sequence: TGCGCCAGCAGTTTGGTGGTCACTGAAGCTTTCTTT.

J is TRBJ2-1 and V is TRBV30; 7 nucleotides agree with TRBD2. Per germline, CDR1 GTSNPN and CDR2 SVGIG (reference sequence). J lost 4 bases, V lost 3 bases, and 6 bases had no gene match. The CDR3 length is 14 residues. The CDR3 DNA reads TGTGCCTGGAGAGGGCTAGCGGTATACAATGAGCAGTTCTTC. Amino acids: CAWRGLAVYNEQFF.

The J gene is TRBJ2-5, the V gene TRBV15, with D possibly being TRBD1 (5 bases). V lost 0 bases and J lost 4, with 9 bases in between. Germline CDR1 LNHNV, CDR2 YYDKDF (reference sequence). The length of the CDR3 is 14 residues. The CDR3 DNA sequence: TGTGCCACCAGCAGAGAAGGGGTCGGAGAGACCCAGTACTTC. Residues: CATSREGVGETQYF. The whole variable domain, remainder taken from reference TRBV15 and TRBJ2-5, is DAMVIQNPRYQVTQFGKPVTLSCSQTLNHNVMYWYQQKSSQAPKLLFHYYDKDFNNEADTPDNFQSRRPNTSFCFLDIRSPGLGDTAMYLCATSREGVGETQYFGPGTRLLVL.

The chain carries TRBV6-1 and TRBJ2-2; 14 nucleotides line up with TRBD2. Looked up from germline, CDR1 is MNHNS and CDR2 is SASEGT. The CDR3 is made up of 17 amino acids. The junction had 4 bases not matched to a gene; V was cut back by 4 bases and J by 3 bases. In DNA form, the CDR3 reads TGTGCCAGCAGTGTGACTAGCGGGGGGGCTGACACCGGGGAGCTGTTTTTT. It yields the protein CASSVTSGGADTGELFF.

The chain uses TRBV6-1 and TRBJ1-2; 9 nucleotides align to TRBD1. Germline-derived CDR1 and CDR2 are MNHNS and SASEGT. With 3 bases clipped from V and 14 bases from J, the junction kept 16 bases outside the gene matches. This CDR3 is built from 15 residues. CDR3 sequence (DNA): TGTGCCAGCAGTGAGGGAGGACAGGGGCGCATGGTTAGGACCTTC. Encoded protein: CASSEGGQGRMVRTF.

Written as DNA, the CDR3 is TGTGCCAGCAGCCGCTCAGGGTTTGTGGCGCTCCAAGAGACCCAGTACTTC. This gives the protein CASSRSGFVALQETQYF. The chain recombines TRBV7-2 with TRBJ2-5; a possible D gene is TRBD1 (5 bases). The V gene lost 5 bases and the J gene lost 1 base, with 20 bases spanning the gap. This CDR3 has 17 amino acids. The V gene's germline CDR1 is SGHTA and CDR2 FQGNSA.

The CDR3 DNA is TGTGCCAGCAGCCAAGATTCCGGCGGGAGCCCCGGGGAGCTGTTTTTT. Translating it yields CASSQDSGGSPGELFF. The chain has TRBV4-2 and TRBJ2-2; 7 bases fit TRBD2. The CDR3 totals 16 residues. J lost 6 bases, V lost 0 bases, and 7 bases had no gene match. From germline, CDR1 is LGHNA and CDR2 YNFKEQ.

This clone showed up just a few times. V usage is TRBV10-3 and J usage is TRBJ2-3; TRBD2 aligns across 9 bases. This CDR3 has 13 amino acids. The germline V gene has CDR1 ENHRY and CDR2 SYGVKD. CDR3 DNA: TGTTCGGCTGGCGGGGGGGCCGTAGATACGCAGTATTTT. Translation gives CSAGGGAVDTQYF.

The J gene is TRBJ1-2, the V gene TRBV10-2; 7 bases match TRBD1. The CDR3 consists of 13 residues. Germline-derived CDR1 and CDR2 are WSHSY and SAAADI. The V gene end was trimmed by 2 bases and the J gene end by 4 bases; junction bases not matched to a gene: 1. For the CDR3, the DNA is TGCGCCAGCAGTGAGCAGGGGGGCTATGGCTACACCTTC. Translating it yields CASSEQGGYGYTF.

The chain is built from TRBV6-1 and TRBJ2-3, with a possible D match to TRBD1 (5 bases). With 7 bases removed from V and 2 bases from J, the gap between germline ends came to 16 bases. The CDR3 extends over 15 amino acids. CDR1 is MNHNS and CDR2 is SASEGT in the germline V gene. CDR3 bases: TGTGCCAGCACCTTGGACACGAAACCCACAGATACGCAGTATTTT. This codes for CASTLDTKPTDTQYF.

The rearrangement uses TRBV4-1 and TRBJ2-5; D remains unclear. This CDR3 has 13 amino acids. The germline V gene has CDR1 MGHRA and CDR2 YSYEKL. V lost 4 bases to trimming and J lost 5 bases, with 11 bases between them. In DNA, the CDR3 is TGCGCCAGCAGCCGGGTAAAGGTGGAGACCCAGTACTTC. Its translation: CASSRVKVETQYF.